What follows are 32 T cell receptor beta chains derived from one specimen sequenced in a study of blood T cell repertoires in COVID-19. Clones were sequenced by immunoSEQ multiplex PCR, and TCRdb holds only the in-frame ones, with some missing. Counted here are roughly 410,000 clones, around 87% occurring once; the ten biggest clones make up approximately 2.5%. The sample was peripheral blood. The source of these receptors is a woman aged 60 to 75 with COVID-19, enrolled during active disease.

Of note for this clone: The identical CDR3 is also encoded by other nucleotide sequences in the sample. The genes are TRBV12-3 or TRBV12-4 and TRBJ1-1; 7 nucleotides align to TRBD1. The CDR3 contains 11 residues. Trimming cost V 6 bases and J 5 bases; bases outside gene matches: 0. CDR3 in DNA: TGTGCCAGCAGCAGGGGGACTGAAGCTTTCTTT. Protein product: CASSRGTEAFF.

This chain connects TRBV2 to TRBJ1-3; D is uncertain. V lost 5 bases, J lost 3 bases, and 11 bases lay in between. This CDR3 has 14 residues. CDR1 and CDR2 from the germline V gene are SNHLY and FYNNEI. This chain's CDR3 is CASSLLRSGNTIYF. CDR3 coding DNA: TGTGCCAGCAGTCTCCTCAGAAGTGGAAACACCATATATTTT. Full variable domain (remainder filled in from reference TRBV2 and TRBJ1-3): EPEVTQTPSHQVTQMGQEVILRCVPISNHLYFYWYRQILGQKVEFLVSFYNNEISEKSEIFDDQFSVERPDGSNFTLKIRSTKLEDSAMYFCASSLLRSGNTIYFGEGSWLTVV.

This rearrangement joins TRBV5-5 to TRBJ2-7, with 14 nucleotides matching TRBD2. V was pared by 3 bases and J by 1 base, with 12 bases of the junction left unmatched. This CDR3 is 19 amino acids long. Germline V gives CDR1 SGHKS, CDR2 YYEKEE (reference sequence). In DNA form, the CDR3 reads TGTGCCAGCAGCTCCCCTTGGACTAGCGGGGGGCCGGTATCCTACGAGCAGTACTTC. This translates into CASSSPWTSGGPVSYEQYF.

DNA of the CDR3: TGTGCCAGCAAGCCTAGCGGGAGCACCGGGGAGCTGTTTTTT. It translates to CASKPSGSTGELFF. The chain recombines TRBV9 with TRBJ2-2; TRBD2 matches at 10 bases. The CDR3 loop spans 14 amino acids. Germline trimming cut 6 bases from V and 4 bases from J; bases unmatched to any gene: 3. CDR1 SGDLS and CDR2 YYNGEE come from the germline V gene.

The V call is TRBV5-6, the J call TRBJ2-7; D perhaps matches TRBD2 (5 bases). V was trimmed by 4 bases and J by 0 bases, leaving 11 bases between them. Germline V gene lookup returns CDR1 SGHDT and CDR2 YYEEEE. This CDR3 is built from 14 residues. CDR3 residues: CASSTRGSSYEQYF. The CDR3 DNA is TGTGCCAGCAGCACCCGAGGGTCCTCCTACGAGCAGTACTTC. The full variable domain, with the rest looked up from reference TRBV5-6 and TRBJ2-7, is DAGVTQSPTHLIKTRGQQVTLRCSPKSGHDTVSWYQQALGQGPQFIFQYYEEEERQRGNFPDRFSGHQFPNYSSELNVNALLLGDSALYLCASSTRGSSYEQYFGPGTRLTVT.

The chain is built from TRBV6-5 and TRBJ1-1, with a tentative D call TRBD1 (5 bases). CDR3 length equals 14 residues. The ends were cut back, 6 bases at V and 1 base at J, with 12 bases in the middle. CDR1 and CDR2 (germline): MNHEY, SVGAGI. The CDR3 sequence: CASRAGSRNTEAFF. CDR3 bases: TGTGCCAGCAGGGCAGGGTCGAGGAACACTGAAGCTTTCTTT.

CDR3 loop: CASSFGQGAAEQYF. CDR3 DNA: TGTGCCAGCAGCTTCGGACAGGGGGCAGCCGAGCAGTACTTC. The chain couples TRBV7-9 to TRBJ2-7; 11 nucleotides match TRBD1. Germline V CDR1 and CDR2: SEHNR, FQNEAQ (reference sequence). The CDR3 extends over 14 amino acids. Germline trimming cut 3 bases from V and 6 bases from J; bases unmatched to any gene: 4.

The gene calls are TRBV5-4 and TRBJ2-5; tentatively, D is TRBD1 (6 bases). The CDR3 sequence is 14 residues long. Trimming stripped 4 bases from V and 5 bases from J, with 15 bases between. Germline CDR1 is SGHNT and CDR2 is YYREEE (reference sequence). Written as DNA, the CDR3 is TGTGCCAGCAGCGTACCACAGGGTGGGGAGACCCAGTACTTC. Protein: CASSVPQGGETQYF.

The chain joins TRBV5-1 to TRBJ1-1; TRBD1 might be the D (5 bases). The V gene's germline CDR1 is SGHRS and CDR2 YFSETQ. Trimming left V 5 bases short and J 1 base short, with 15 bases between. The CDR3 consists of 15 residues. As DNA, the CDR3 is TGCGCCAGCAGGCTGGCAGTTAGGGGGAACACTGAAGCTTTCTTT. Its protein is CASRLAVRGNTEAFF.

This chain joins TRBV11-2 and TRBJ2-5, with no clear D. The CDR3 covers 12 residues. V was trimmed by 3 bases and J by 4 bases, leaving 6 bases between them. Germline loops: CDR1 SGHAT, CDR2 FQNNGV. The CDR3 protein is CASSLRRETQYF. In DNA, the CDR3 is TGTGCCAGCAGCTTGAGGCGAGAGACCCAGTACTTC.

V usage is TRBV5-1 and J usage is TRBJ2-1; 8 bases are a match to TRBD1. The CDR3 is made up of 18 amino acids. V lost 0 bases and J lost 5; bases outside the gene matches: 13. Germline CDR1 reads SGHRS; CDR2 reads YFSETQ. CDR3 residues: CASSLGFGLGQGDNEQFF. DNA for the CDR3: TGCGCCAGCAGCTTGGGATTTGGCTTAGGACAGGGTGACAATGAGCAGTTCTTC.

The V and J genes are TRBV18 and TRBJ1-2; D perhaps matches TRBD1 (6 bases). In germline, CDR1 is KGHSH, CDR2 LQKENI. The V gene lost 5 bases and the J gene lost 3 bases, with 13 bases spanning the gap. The CDR3 has 14 residues. For the CDR3, the DNA is TGTGCCAGCTCAGCCGGACAGCCCCACTATGGCTACACCTTC. Amino acids: CASSAGQPHYGYTF.

This clone appeared a single time. The rearrangement joins TRBV3-1 (or the pseudogene TRBV3-2) to TRBJ1-1; D is perhaps TRBD1 (6 bases). CDR1 and CDR2 from the germline V gene are LGHDT and YNNKEL (reference sequence). V was clipped by 6 bases and J by 0 bases, with 20 bases between them. The CDR3 is made up of 17 amino acids. CDR3 sequence (DNA): TGTGCCAGCAGTTACCTTAGGCAGGGGCCCATGAACACTGAAGCTTTCTTT. This codes for CASSYLRQGPMNTEAFF.

The chain recombines TRBV11-2 with TRBJ2-1, with 9 nucleotides matching TRBD2. From germline, CDR1 is SGHAT and CDR2 FQNNGV. The CDR3 has 15 amino acids. V was clipped by 3 bases and J by 6 bases; unmatched bases: 6. The CDR3 region has the DNA TGTGCCAGCAGCTTCGGGGCTAGCGGGGCCAATGAGCAGTTCTTC. It specifies CASSFGASGANEQFF.

The chain links TRBV4-2 to TRBJ2-3; tentatively, D is TRBD2 (6 bases). The CDR3 sequence is 17 residues long. Between the trimmed V and J ends, which lost 4 bases and 0 bases, there was a span of 17 bases. Germline loops: CDR1 LGHNA, CDR2 YNFKEQ. The chain's CDR3 is CASSPPPGEPSTDTQYF. The CDR3 coding sequence is TGTGCCAGCAGCCCCCCCCCGGGGGAACCTAGCACAGATACGCAGTATTTT.

In its sample, this clone was seen once. This chain joins TRBV29-1 and TRBJ2-5; TRBD2 might be the D (6 bases). There are 16 residues in the CDR3. The V end was cut by 1 base, the J end by 1 base, with 16 bases between. Germline CDR1 SQVTM, CDR2 ANQGSEA. Here the CDR3 reads CSVEGRGSIGQETQYF. CDR3 DNA sequence: TGCAGCGTTGAAGGGCGGGGTTCGATAGGCCAAGAGACCCAGTACTTC.

This clone was seen once. This chain joins TRBV7-8 and TRBJ2-2; a possible D gene is TRBD1 (5 bases). The CDR3 runs to 13 residues. Germline V gene lookup returns CDR1 SGHVS and CDR2 FQNEAQ. Trimming left V 7 bases short and J 8 bases short, with 14 bases between. The DNA for the CDR3 is TGTGCCAGCACCGTGCAGGGTTTGGGGGAGCTGTTTTTT. It is translated as CASTVQGLGELFF.

The V gene is TRBV15, the J gene TRBJ1-4; no definite D call. Trimming removed 0 bases from V and 8 bases from J, with 19 bases in between. CDR1 and CDR2 from the germline V gene are LNHNV and YYDKDF (reference sequence). This CDR3 is 17 amino acids long. CDR3 in DNA: TGTGCCACCAGCAGAGACAGCGGTAGCAGATGGGGAGAAAAACTGTTTTTT. As protein: CATSRDSGSRWGEKLFF.

This chain joins TRBV6-1 and TRBJ1-6; D ambiguous. Looked up from germline, CDR1 is MNHNS and CDR2 is SASEGT. V lost 1 base to trimming and J lost 6 bases, with 13 bases between them. The CDR3 sequence is 16 residues long. CDR3 loop: CASSEVWARSNSPLHF. The DNA of the CDR3 is TGTGCCAGCAGTGAAGTTTGGGCGCGATCTAATTCACCCCTCCACTTT.

This rearrangement joins TRBV9 to TRBJ2-5; TRBD1 matches 7 bases. Germline V gives CDR1 SGDLS, CDR2 YYNGEE. The trim removed 2 bases at V and 2 bases at J, leaving 3 bases unmatched. The CDR3 sequence is 14 residues long. The CDR3 loop reads CASSVGTAQETQYF. CDR3 DNA: TGTGCCAGCAGCGTGGGGACAGCTCAAGAGACCCAGTACTTC.

The chain recombines TRBV9 with TRBJ1-5, with D tentatively TRBD1 (5 bases). The V gene lost 0 bases and the J gene lost 0 bases, with 25 bases spanning the gap. Germline lookup yields CDR1 SGDLS and CDR2 YYNGEE. The CDR3 length is 21 residues. The CDR3 is CASSVATGGPGPIHSNQPQHF. The CDR3 region has the DNA TGTGCCAGCAGCGTAGCTACGGGGGGACCAGGTCCGATTCATAGCAATCAGCCCCAGCATTTT.

The chain joins TRBV28 to TRBJ1-4; D perhaps matches TRBD1 (5 bases). CDR1 is MDHEN and CDR2 is SYDVKM in the germline V gene. CDR3 length: 14 residues. The V end lost 5 bases, the J end lost 9 bases, and 16 bases lay between the germline ends. In DNA, the CDR3 is TGTGCCAGCAGTCAGCGGGGGGGTGGCAAAAAACTGTTTTTT. Amino acid sequence: CASSQRGGGKKLFF.

This chain links TRBV7-9 with TRBJ2-7; unclear D gene. CDR3 length equals 15 residues. V lost 5 bases and J lost 0, with 14 bases in between. CDR1 and CDR2 from the germline V gene are SEHNR and FQNEAQ (reference sequence). The CDR3 spells CASSRSGASSYEQYF. The CDR3 region has the DNA TGTGCCAGCAGCCGATCAGGTGCCAGCTCCTACGAGCAGTACTTC. Variable domain in full (rest from reference TRBV7-9 and TRBJ2-7): DTGVSQNPRHKITKRGQNVTFRCDPISEHNRLYWYRQTLGQGPEFLTYFQNEAQLEKSRLLSDRFSAERPKGSFSTLEIQRTEQGDSAMYLCASSRSGASSYEQYFGPGTRLTVT.

The genes are TRBV6-5 and TRBJ1-5, with TRBD1 as a possible D gene (6 bases). Germline loops: CDR1 MNHEY, CDR2 SVGAGI. The germline V and J ends were trimmed by 0 bases and 8 bases, with 14 bases remaining between them. CDR3 length equals 15 residues. The CDR3 region is CASSYSPGAGEPQHF. The CDR3 coding sequence is TGTGCCAGCAGTTACTCGCCAGGGGCCGGGGAGCCCCAGCATTTT.

The J gene is TRBJ2-4, the V gene TRBV6-6; TRBD1 aligns across 9 bases. Trimming cost V 6 bases and J 8 bases; bases outside gene matches: 8. CDR1 is MNHNY and CDR2 is SVGAGI in the germline V gene (reference sequence). The CDR3 length is 14 residues. CDR3 amino acids: CASSRDRETDIQYF. DNA of the CDR3: TGTGCCAGCAGCCGGGACAGGGAAACGGACATTCAGTACTTC.

The chain recombines TRBV4-2 with TRBJ1-1; 9 bases are shared with TRBD1. The junction had 7 bases not matched to a gene; V was cut back by 4 bases and J by 4 bases. The length of the CDR3 is 15 residues. Germline V CDR1 and CDR2: LGHNA, YNFKEQ. CDR3 region: CASSRVQDRGTEAFF. The CDR3, as DNA: TGTGCCAGCAGCCGCGTCCAGGACAGGGGCACTGAAGCTTTCTTT.

The CDR3 loop reads CASSYGLSPGGNTIYF. The CDR3, as DNA: TGTGCCAGTTCATATGGCCTCAGCCCGGGAGGAAACACCATATATTTT. The chain recombines TRBV18 with TRBJ1-3, with D unclear. Germline V gene sequence: CDR1 KGHSH, CDR2 LQKENI. The CDR3 is 16 amino acids. Trimming left V 9 bases short and J 4 bases short, with 22 bases between.

The chain combines TRBV7-9 with TRBJ1-4; TRBD1 might be the D (5 bases). The CDR3 totals 14 residues. In germline, CDR1 is SEHNR, CDR2 FQNEAQ (reference sequence). The V gene lost 6 bases and the J gene lost 6 bases, with 14 bases spanning the gap. CDR3: CASSTTWGDEKLFF. CDR3 nucleotide sequence: TGTGCCAGCAGTACTACATGGGGGGATGAAAAACTGTTTTTT.

This clone was recorded only once. The CDR3 bases are TGTGCCAGCAGTACCCCTCCAGGGCAACCTTTCTTT. As protein: CASSTPPGQPFF. This chain links TRBV6-5 with TRBJ1-1, with a possible D match to TRBD1 (5 bases). Germline V lookup: CDR1 MNHEY, CDR2 SVGAGI. This CDR3 comprises 12 residues. Trimming left V 5 bases short and J 12 bases short, with 16 bases between.

This chain joins TRBV9 and TRBJ1-1, with a possible D match to TRBD1 (5 bases). Trimming shortened V by 4 bases and J by 0 bases, and 10 bases separated the two germline ends. The germline V gene has CDR1 SGDLS and CDR2 YYNGEE. The CDR3 is 14 amino acids. The CDR3 is CASSTTEMNTEAFF. CDR3 nucleotide sequence: TGTGCCAGCAGCACGACAGAGATGAACACTGAAGCTTTCTTT. Using reference TRBV9 and TRBJ1-1 for the parts outside the CDR3, the full variable domain is DSGVTQTPKHLITATGQRVTLRCSPRSGDLSVYWYQQSLDQGLQFLIQYYNGEERAKGNILERFSAQQFPDLHSELNLSSLELGDSALYFCASSTTEMNTEAFFGQGTRLTVV.

The chain carries TRBV5-6 and TRBJ2-7, with TRBD1 matching 8 bases. Germline V lookup: CDR1 SGHDT, CDR2 YYEEEE. V shed 4 bases and J 5 bases; nucleotides not matched to a gene: 8. This CDR3 region has 14 residues. The DNA for the CDR3 is TGTGCCAGCAGCCTTGTCGGGACAGGCGACGAGCAGTACTTC. This translates into CASSLVGTGDEQYF.

The chain couples TRBV6-6 to TRBJ2-1; 11 bases align to TRBD2. CDR3 length: 16 amino acids. V lost 6 bases, J lost 3 bases, and 7 bases stayed unmatched. The germline V gene has CDR1 MNHNY and CDR2 SVGAGI (reference sequence). CDR3 amino acids: CASRSLAGGDYNEQFF. The CDR3 DNA reads as TGTGCCAGCAGGTCATTAGCGGGGGGGGACTACAATGAGCAGTTCTTC.